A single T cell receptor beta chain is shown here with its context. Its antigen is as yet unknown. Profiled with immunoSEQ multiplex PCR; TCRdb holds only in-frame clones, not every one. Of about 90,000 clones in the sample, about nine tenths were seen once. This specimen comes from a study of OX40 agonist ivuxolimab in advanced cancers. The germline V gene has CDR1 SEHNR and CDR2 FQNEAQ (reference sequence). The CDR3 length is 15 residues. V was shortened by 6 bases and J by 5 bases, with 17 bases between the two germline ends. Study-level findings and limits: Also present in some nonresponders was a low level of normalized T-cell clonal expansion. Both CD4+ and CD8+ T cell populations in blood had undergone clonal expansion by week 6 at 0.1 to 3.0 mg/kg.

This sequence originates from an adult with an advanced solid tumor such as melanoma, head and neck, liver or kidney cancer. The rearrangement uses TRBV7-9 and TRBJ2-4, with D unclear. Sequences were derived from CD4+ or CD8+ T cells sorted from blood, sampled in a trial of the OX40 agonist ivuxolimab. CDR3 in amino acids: CASRASSVIENIQYF. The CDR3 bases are TGTGCCAGCAGAGCCAGTTCGGTCATAGAAAACATTCAGTACTTC.